This TCR beta chain comes out of a study of patients and donors after allogeneic stem cell transplantation. TCRdb redid the calling of the RT-PCR reads with MiXCR, one entry per CDR3 protein. The table has under 200,000 distinct CDR3 sequences, approximately 30% seen once. This clonotype was picked up one time. The CDR3 has 13 amino acids. Trimming took 0 bases from V and 6 from J, leaving 10 bases between them. Germline assignment: CDR1 SGHDT and CDR2 YYEEEE. Sequencing input: blood, either unsorted or a sorted T cell fraction (not recorded which). This TCR derives from a human donor who was either an allogeneic HSCT recipient or a stem cell or donor lymphocyte infusion donor (not recorded which). It is not recorded whose cells these are; they may come from a transplant donor. This chain connects TRBV5-6 to TRBJ2-7; D is unresolved. Here the CDR3 DNA reads TGTGCCAGCAGCTTGGGATGGGTGATCGAGCAGTACTTC. Translating gives CASSLGWVIEQYF.